This T cell receptor beta chain was identified in a study of glioma-infiltrating T cells after dendritic cell vaccination. Time point given: after dendritic cell vaccination, including at tumor progression/relapse. Isocitrate dehydrogenase mutation was absent in all glioblastoma patients. The CDR3 length is 14 residues. The junction had 5 bases not matched to a gene; V was cut back by 6 bases and J by 2 bases. The germline V gene encodes CDR1 MRHNA and CDR2 SNTAGT. Input was 2 ug genomic DNA, or all available if less. Primers: 60 V beta forward and 13 J beta reverse. TCRdb's copy holds only in-frame clones and misses some; the assay was immunoSEQ multiplex PCR. The sample carries 90,000 to 140,000 clones, 90% recorded once.

The sequence was obtained from a human donor with glioblastoma. Sequences were derived from blood, sampled after dendritic cell vaccination. The rearrangement uses TRBV6-4 and TRBJ2-7; 9 nucleotides align to TRBD1. The CDR3 nucleotides are TGTGCCAGCAGCCCCGGGACAGGGCCCTACGAGCAGTACTTC. Translated, it gives CASSPGTGPYEQYF.